The 19 T cell receptor beta chains in this list originate from one sample, sequenced in a study of vaccination effects on CD4 cells after COVID-19. The protocol was immunoSEQ multiplex PCR, while the TCRdb copy is restricted to in-frame clones and leaves out a portion. The profile shows tens of thousands of clones, roughly four fifths of them singletons. Isolating CD4+ T cells followed about 11 days of culture. Their SARS-CoV-2 infection, verified by PCR, occurred between March and December 2020. The cohort was immunized with two doses of either the BNT162b2 or mRNA-1273 vaccine. No antigens are known for them. This specimen consisted of CD4+ T cells from PBMCs cultured without peptide, obtained after COVID-19 vaccination. The receptor source for this set is a human donor who had a prior SARS-CoV-2 infection.

V usage is TRBV6-4 and J usage is TRBJ2-3; the match to TRBD2 covers 8 bases. V trimming: 3 bases; J trimming: 1 base; junction bases outside the gene matches: 0. CDR1 MRHNA and CDR2 SNTAGT come from the germline V gene. This CDR3 contains 14 residues. The CDR3 region is CASSERGGTDTQYF. CDR3 coding DNA: TGTGCCAGCAGTGAGCGGGGGGGCACAGATACGCAGTATTTT.

The chain links TRBV7-6 to TRBJ1-5; maybe TRBD1 (6 bases). In germline, CDR1 is SGHVS, CDR2 FNYEAQ. The CDR3 sequence is 15 residues long. The germline V and J ends were trimmed by 0 bases and 2 bases, with 8 bases remaining between them. The CDR3 DNA follows: TGTGCCAGCAGCTTAGCGCCAGGGGGCAATCAGCCCCAGCATTTT. This gives the protein CASSLAPGGNQPQHF. The whole variable domain, remainder taken from reference TRBV7-6 and TRBJ1-5, is GAGVSQSPRYKVTKRGQDVALRCDPISGHVSLYWYRQALGQGPEFLTYFNYEAQQDKSGLPNDRFSAERPEGSISTLTIQRTEQRDSAMYRCASSLAPGGNQPQHFGDGTRLSIL.

This clone was recorded a few times. The same CDR3 also results from other DNA sequences found in this sample. V gene TRBV9 combines with J gene TRBJ2-3; D is ambiguous. Trimming took 0 bases from V and 4 from J, leaving 9 bases between them. There are 14 residues in the CDR3. Germline values: CDR1 SGDLS, CDR2 YYNGEE. The CDR3 is CASSVASRADTQYF. DNA of the CDR3: TGTGCCAGCAGCGTAGCTTCTCGAGCAGATACGCAGTATTTT.

The chain links TRBV5-1 to TRBJ2-3; 8 nucleotides match TRBD2. The V gene's germline CDR1 is SGHRS and CDR2 YFSETQ. CDR3 length equals 16 residues. The ends lost 1 base at V and 0 bases at J; junction bases unmatched: 4. In DNA form, the CDR3 reads TGCGCCAGCAGCTTGCCTAGCGGGTTTAGCACAGATACGCAGTATTTT. This translates into CASSLPSGFSTDTQYF.

This clone was counted once. The CDR3 DNA reads TGCGCCAGCAGCTATACTCCTGCAGAGACCCAGTACTTC. This sequence encodes CASSYTPAETQYF. The rearrangement joins TRBV5-1 to TRBJ2-5; D uncertain. V dropped 3 bases and J dropped 4 bases, with 10 bases sitting between them. This CDR3 contains 13 residues. Germline V gene sequence: CDR1 SGHRS, CDR2 YFSETQ.

This chain connects TRBV5-1 to TRBJ2-5; maybe TRBD2 (6 bases). Germline V CDR1 and CDR2: SGHRS, YFSETQ. This CDR3 has 14 amino acids. V shed 2 bases and J shed 9 bases, with 17 bases lying between them. The CDR3: CASSLGGSVSAQYF. Written as DNA, the CDR3 is TGCGCCAGCAGCTTAGGAGGGTCGGTGTCGGCCCAGTACTTC.

The genes are TRBV5-1 and TRBJ2-1, with a weak D call TRBD2 (6 bases). Trimming left V 4 bases short and J 1 base short, with 21 bases between. This CDR3 contains 18 residues. The germline gives CDR1 SGHRS, CDR2 YFSETQ. This CDR3 reads CASSPWAGSGSSYNEQFF. Written as DNA, the CDR3 is TGCGCCAGCAGCCCCTGGGCGGGATCTGGAAGTTCCTACAATGAGCAGTTCTTC.

This clone was counted a few times. The V gene is TRBV2, the J gene TRBJ2-1, with 7 bases fitting TRBD2. Trimming removed 5 bases from V and 0 bases from J; junction bases left unmatched: 4. This CDR3 comprises 15 residues. Germline values: CDR1 SNHLY, CDR2 FYNNEI. The CDR3 reads CASSKLANSYNEQFF. As DNA, the CDR3 is TGTGCCAGCAGTAAACTAGCGAACTCCTACAATGAGCAGTTCTTC.

This rearrangement joins TRBV3-1 (or the pseudogene TRBV3-2) to TRBJ2-7; D call uncertain. Germline lookup yields CDR1 LGHDT and CDR2 YNNKEL (reference sequence). Trimming removed 4 bases from V and 1 base from J, with 11 bases in between. The CDR3 extends over 14 amino acids. CDR3: CASSLGPYSYEQYF. The CDR3 region has the DNA TGTGCCAGCAGCCTAGGCCCTTATTCCTACGAGCAGTACTTC.

The J gene is TRBJ2-5, the V gene TRBV6-5; 7 bases fit TRBD2. The CDR3 runs 13 residues. CDR1 is MNHEY, CDR2 SVGAGI, per germline. The junction had 2 bases not matched to a gene; V was cut back by 2 bases and J by 5 bases. The CDR3 coding sequence is TGTGCCAGCAGTTACCGGGGGGAGGAGACCCAGTACTTC. The encoded protein is CASSYRGEETQYF.

This clone was detected a few times. The V gene is TRBV2, the J gene TRBJ2-3; perhaps TRBD2 as D (5 bases). The CDR3 contains 15 residues. Germline CDR1 and CDR2: SNHLY and FYNNEI. V was cut by 0 bases and J by 4 bases, with 11 bases left in between. CDR3 loop: CASSEALRVADTQYF. CDR3 DNA sequence: TGTGCCAGCAGTGAAGCGCTGCGGGTGGCAGATACGCAGTATTTT.

The genes are TRBV3-1 (or the pseudogene TRBV3-2) and TRBJ1-2, with D possibly being TRBD1 (5 bases). This CDR3 comprises 16 residues. Trimming left V 0 bases short and J 2 bases short, with 13 bases between. Germline-derived CDR1 and CDR2 are LGHDT and YNNKEL (reference sequence). Here the CDR3 reads CASSQDLGRGNYGYTF. The DNA for the CDR3 is TGTGCCAGCAGCCAAGATCTCGGGCGGGGGAACTATGGCTACACCTTC.

The chain joins TRBV7-9 to TRBJ2-3; D remains unclear. The CDR3 loop spans 14 amino acids. Trimming cost V 8 bases and J 6 bases, with 18 bases left between them. Germline V gene sequence: CDR1 SEHNR, CDR2 FQNEAQ (reference sequence). The CDR3 spells CASHAWTLVDTQYF. CDR3 nucleotide sequence: TGTGCCAGCCACGCTTGGACGTTAGTTGATACGCAGTATTTT.

The V and J genes are TRBV7-9 and TRBJ2-7; D is uncertain. CDR3 length equals 11 residues. Trimming removed 5 bases from V and 3 bases from J, with 5 bases in between. Germline assignment: CDR1 SEHNR and CDR2 FQNEAQ (reference sequence). As DNA, the CDR3 is TGTGCCAGCAGCCAAGACTACGAGCAGTACTTC. Translation gives CASSQDYEQYF. The whole variable domain, filled in from reference TRBV7-9 and TRBJ2-7, reads DTGVSQNPRHKITKRGQNVTFRCDPISEHNRLYWYRQTLGQGPEFLTYFQNEAQLEKSRLLSDRFSAERPKGSFSTLEIQRTEQGDSAMYLCASSQDYEQYFGPGTRLTVT.

The J gene is TRBJ2-3, the V gene TRBV10-3; no clear D. Germline CDR1 is ENHRY and CDR2 is SYGVKD. With 4 bases removed from V and 5 bases from J, the gap between germline ends came to 7 bases. CDR3 length: 12 residues. The CDR3 is CAISGSEDTQYF. DNA for the CDR3: TGTGCCATCAGTGGATCTGAAGATACGCAGTATTTT.

This clone was counted a single time. V usage is TRBV18 and J usage is TRBJ2-3; D not certain. V was cut by 2 bases and J by 1 base, with 13 bases left in between. The germline gives CDR1 KGHSH, CDR2 LQKENI. The CDR3 totals 16 residues. The CDR3 here is CASSPSNDRRTDTQYF. CDR3 DNA: TGTGCCAGCTCACCAAGTAACGACCGCCGCACAGATACGCAGTATTTT. Full variable domain (rest looked up from reference TRBV18 and TRBJ2-3): NAGVMQNPRHLVRRRGQEARLRCSPMKGHSHVYWYRQLPEEGLKFMVYLQKENIIDESGMPKERFSAEFPKEGPSILRIQQVVRGDSAAYFCASSPSNDRRTDTQYFGPGTRLTVL.

The chain has TRBV4-2 and TRBJ1-1; D is possibly TRBD1 (5 bases). CDR3 length: 16 residues. Deletions cut 2 bases from V and 1 base from J, with 14 bases between. Germline-derived CDR1 and CDR2 are LGHNA and YNFKEQ. CDR3 coding DNA: TGTGCCAGCAGCCAACTCTCATCGGGGGGGAACACTGAAGCTTTCTTT. It codes for CASSQLSSGGNTEAFF.

A few counts support this clone. The chain combines TRBV5-1 with TRBJ2-1, with 12 positions matching TRBD2. This CDR3 region has 16 residues. V lost 4 bases, J lost 8 bases, and 10 bases stayed unmatched. Germline V gene data show CDR1 as SGHRS and CDR2 as YFSETQ. The CDR3 protein is CASSNGRLAGEDEQFF. The CDR3 DNA follows: TGCGCCAGCAGCAATGGAAGACTAGCGGGAGAGGATGAGCAGTTCTTC.

The J gene is TRBJ2-1, the V gene TRBV9; possibly TRBD1 or TRBD2 for D (5 bases each). The CDR3 is 14 amino acids. The germline V and J ends were trimmed by 0 bases and 7 bases, with 11 bases remaining between them. Germline CDR1 reads SGDLS; CDR2 reads YYNGEE. The CDR3 loop is CASSVGNRRNEQFF. CDR3 nucleotide sequence: TGTGCCAGCAGCGTAGGTAACAGGAGGAATGAGCAGTTCTTC. The whole variable domain, filled in from reference TRBV9 and TRBJ2-1, reads DSGVTQTPKHLITATGQRVTLRCSPRSGDLSVYWYQQSLDQGLQFLIQYYNGEERAKGNILERFSAQQFPDLHSELNLSSLELGDSALYFCASSVGNRRNEQFFGPGTRLTVL.